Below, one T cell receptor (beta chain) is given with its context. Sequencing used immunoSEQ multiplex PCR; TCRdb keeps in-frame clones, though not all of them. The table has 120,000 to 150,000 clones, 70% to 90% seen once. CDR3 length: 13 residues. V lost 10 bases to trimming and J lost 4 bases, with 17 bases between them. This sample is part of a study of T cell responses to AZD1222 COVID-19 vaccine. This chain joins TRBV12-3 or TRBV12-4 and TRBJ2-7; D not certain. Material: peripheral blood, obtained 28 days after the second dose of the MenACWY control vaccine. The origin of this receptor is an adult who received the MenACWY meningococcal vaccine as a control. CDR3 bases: TGTGCCACCCGGGCAGGACGAGCATACGAGCAGTACTTC. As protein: CATRAGRAYEQYF.